This note documents a single T cell receptor (beta chain) sequence. The antigen remains undetermined. This sample is part of a study of long-term antiretroviral therapy in people with HIV. Study-wide context: Samples from the earliest time points predate the 2015 immediate-ART recommendation by about a decade.

V gave up 6 bases and J gave up 7 bases; unmatched junction bases: 4. Germline CDR1 and CDR2: MDHEN and SYDVKM. The CDR3 is 12 residues long. Regarding the study as a whole: Clones expanded before ART dominated the repertoire at all time points. The ART regimens used between the mid-2000s and the late 2010s may be less effective than current ones.

It was version v3.0 of the immunoSEQ assay that was run at survey level. TCRdb keeps only in-frame clones here, not all; method: immunoSEQ multiplex PCR. Of tens of thousands of clones in the sample, 65% to 80% were seen once. This chain uses TRBV28 with TRBJ1-1; 8 bases align to TRBD1. The sequence derives from a woman aged 40-49 years with HIV. The source material was unsorted PBMCs, sampled 0.5 years after starting antiretroviral therapy. The CDR3 protein is CASRPTGVEAFF. CDR3 bases: TGTGCCAGCAGGCCGACAGGGGTTGAAGCTTTCTTT.